This T cell receptor beta chain is from a study of CXCR3-negative and CXCR3-positive naive CD8 T cells. With regard to this clonotype: Its antigen is unknown.

In preparing the TRB cDNA libraries, 5' RACE with UMI labels was used. TCRdb reprocessed the 5' RACE reads, with one entry per CDR3 protein and no DNA. The sample holds about 98,000 distinct CDR3 sequences. Study results and caveats: More hydrophobic TRB CDR3s occurred in CXCR3-positive than in CXCR3-negative naive cells. Naive CXCR3-positive and CXCR3-negative cells shared TRBV-TRBJ usage; memory cells diverged.

Germline values: CDR1 SGHVS, CDR2 FQNEAQ. This CDR3 has 16 amino acids. Sequenced sample: naive CXCR3+ CD8+ T cells from blood. Sample subset: CD45RO-CCR7+CD27+CD95- naive CD8+ T cells expressing CXCR3 (TNR3+). The chain carries TRBV7-8 and TRBJ2-1; TCRdb designates TRBD2, a call that cannot be tested without DNA. This receptor was obtained from a human donor in good health. Some clones in this sample may be carry-over from other donors' samples. CDR3 in amino acids: CASSSQRGSSYNEQFF.